Listed below are T cell receptor beta chains from one sample, sequenced in a study of technical replicates of blood from a handful of donors. The data were produced by immunoSEQ multiplex PCR, yet TCRdb's version contains in-frame clones alone and is incomplete. The repertoire consists of about 82,000 clones, with around 96% occurring once and the leading ten covering 0.3% to 0.45%. The sequencing input was T cells isolated from PBMCs. These receptors all stem from a human donor in good health. Each CDR3 is given with its conserved first and last residue. Size is omitted from some rows. Given values are once, few, many or a class for expanded clones.

abundance	v_gene	j_gene	CDR3aa
.	TRBV19	TRBJ2-1	CASSIPTGVGIVNEQFF
.	TRBV6-1	TRBJ2-2	CASSVLAGTQNTGELFF
.	TRBV10-3	TRBJ2-7	CAISGLAGVSYEQYF
.	TRBV27	TRBJ1-3	CASSLSQPGNGNTIYF
.	TRBV5-6	TRBJ1-2	CASSETLDRGYTF
.	TRBV5-4	TRBJ2-2	CASSLGLAGPGELFF
.	TRBV4-3	TRBJ2-3	CASSQDIAETDTQYF
.	TRBV19	TRBJ2-3	CASGVGTGGLDTQYF
once	TRBV10-3	TRBJ2-5	CAISEARGETQYF
.	TRBV5-1	TRBJ2-7	CASSLITGLTYEQYF
once	TRBV18	TRBJ2-7	CASSPTGQNYEQYF
.	TRBV7-9	TRBJ1-1	CASSTLPPGLEAFF
.	TRBV28	TRBJ1-3	CASRDRRVIYF
.	TRBV5-1	TRBJ2-7	CASKGDTYEQYF
.	TRBV27	TRBJ2-1	CASSRFGVAGDNEQFF
once	TRBV5-6	TRBJ2-7	CASSLGTNSYEQYF
.	TRBV28	TRBJ1-2	CASGDSPTYGYTF
.	TRBV4-2	TRBJ1-2	CASSQGDRPTF
.	TRBV7-2	TRBJ2-1	CASSFSDTGGEQFF
.	TRBV1	TRBJ1-5	CTSSQNLRSQPQHF
.	TRBV6-6	TRBJ2-7	CASSYGTGYEQYF